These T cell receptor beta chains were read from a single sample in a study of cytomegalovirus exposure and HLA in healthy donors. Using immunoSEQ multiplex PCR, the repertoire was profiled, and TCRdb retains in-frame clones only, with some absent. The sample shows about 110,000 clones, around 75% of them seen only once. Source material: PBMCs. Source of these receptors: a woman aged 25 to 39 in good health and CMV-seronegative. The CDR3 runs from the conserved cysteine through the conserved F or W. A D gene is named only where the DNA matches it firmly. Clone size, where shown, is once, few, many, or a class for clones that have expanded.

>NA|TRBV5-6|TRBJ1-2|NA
CASSSGPSGIYGYTF
TGTGCCAGCAGCTCGGGTCCTAGCGGGATCTATGGCTACACCTTC
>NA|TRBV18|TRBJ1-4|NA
CASSPPGTTNEKLFF
TGTGCCAGCTCCCCCCCAGGGACAACTAATGAAAAACTGTTTTTT
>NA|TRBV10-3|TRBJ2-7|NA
CAISGLSNYEQYF
TGTGCCATCAGTGGGCTCTCGAACTACGAGCAGTACTTC
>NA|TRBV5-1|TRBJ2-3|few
CASSLGGEGTDTQYF
TGCGCCAGCAGCCTTGGTGGAGAGGGCACAGATACGCAGTATTTT
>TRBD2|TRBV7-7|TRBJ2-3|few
CASSPGLASTDTQYF
TGTGCCAGCAGCCCGGGACTAGCTAGCACAGATACGCAGTATTTT
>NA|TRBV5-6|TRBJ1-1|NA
CASSVLPRSHAFF
TGTGCCAGCAGCGTACTGCCCCGGAGCCATGCTTTCTTT
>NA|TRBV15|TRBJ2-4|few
CATSRDSYIQYF
TGTGCCACCAGCAGAGATTCTTACATTCAGTACTTC
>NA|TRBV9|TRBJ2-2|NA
CASSVGRGYNTGELFF
TGTGCCAGCAGCGTAGGAAGGGGGTACAACACCGGGGAGCTGTTTTTT
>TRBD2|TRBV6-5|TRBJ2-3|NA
CASSSGTSGSTDTQYF
TGTGCCAGCAGTTCTGGGACTAGCGGGAGCACAGATACGCAGTATTTT
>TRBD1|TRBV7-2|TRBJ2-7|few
CASGQGTYEQYF
TGTGCCAGCGGACAGGGGACCTACGAGCAGTACTTC
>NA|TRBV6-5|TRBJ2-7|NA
CASSYSNRGYEQYF
TGTGCCAGCAGTTACTCGAACCGGGGGTACGAGCAGTACTTC
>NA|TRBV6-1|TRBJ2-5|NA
CASSGGVEETQYF
TGTGCCAGCAGTGGGGGAGTAGAAGAGACCCAGTACTTC
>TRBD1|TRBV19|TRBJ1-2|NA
CASSMDTPGQGAYGYTF
TGTGCCAGTAGTATGGATACTCCGGGACAGGGGGCGTATGGCTACACCTTC
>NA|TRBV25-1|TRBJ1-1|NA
CASSEYRGSSGNTEAFF
TGTGCCAGCAGTGAATATAGAGGGTCAAGTGGGAACACTGAAGCTTTCTTT
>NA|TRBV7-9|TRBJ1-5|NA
CASRPAGSNQPQHF
TGTGCCAGCAGACCCGCGGGTAGCAATCAGCCCCAGCATTTT
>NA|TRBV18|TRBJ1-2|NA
CASSPNQGDGYTF
TGTGCCAGCTCACCTAATCAGGGTGATGGCTACACCTTC
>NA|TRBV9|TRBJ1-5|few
CASSVGTNGNQPQHF
TGTGCCAGCAGCGTAGGTACTAATGGGAATCAGCCCCAGCATTTT
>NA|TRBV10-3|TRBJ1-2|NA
CAISARENYGYTF
TGTGCCATCAGTGCCAGGGAAAACTATGGCTACACCTTC
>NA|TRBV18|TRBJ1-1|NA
CASSPTRNTEAFF
TGTGCCAGCTCACCCACGAGGAACACTGAAGCTTTCTTT
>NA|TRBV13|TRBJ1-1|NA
CASSLMQATEAFF
TGTGCCAGCAGCTTAATGCAGGCCACTGAAGCTTTCTTT
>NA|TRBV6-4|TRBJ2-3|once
CASSVQGLTDTQYF
TGTGCCAGCAGTGTACAGGGTCTCACAGATACGCAGTATTTT
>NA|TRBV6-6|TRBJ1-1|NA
CASSYQGETFF
TGTGCCAGCAGTTACCAAGGGGAAACTTTCTTT
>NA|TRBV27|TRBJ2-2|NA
CASSLWPGELFF
TGTGCCAGCAGTTTATGGCCCGGGGAGCTGTTTTTT
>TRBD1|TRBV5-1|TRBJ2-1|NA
CASSVTGYNEQFF
TGCGCCAGCAGCGTGACAGGGTACAATGAGCAGTTCTTC
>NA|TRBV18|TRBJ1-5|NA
CASSPRRADQPQHF
TGTGCCAGCTCCCCCAGGAGGGCCGATCAGCCCCAGCATTTT
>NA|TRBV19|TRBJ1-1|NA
CAVSGVAGEAFF
TGTGCCGTAAGCGGGGTCGCCGGGGAAGCTTTCTTT
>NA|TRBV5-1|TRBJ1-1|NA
CASSLGGQGTEAFF
TGCGCCAGCAGCTTGGGAGGTCAGGGCACTGAAGCTTTCTTT
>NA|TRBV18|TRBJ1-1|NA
CASSPWITGQNTEAFF
TGTGCCAGCTCACCTTGGATAACAGGGCAGAACACTGAAGCTTTCTTT
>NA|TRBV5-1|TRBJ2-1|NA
CASSPDGINNEQFF
TGCGCCAGCAGCCCGGACGGGATCAACAATGAGCAGTTCTTC
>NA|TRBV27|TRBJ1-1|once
CASSYRRLTEAFF
TGTGCCAGCAGTTATAGGAGATTGACTGAAGCTTTCTTT
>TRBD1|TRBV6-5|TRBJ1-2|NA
CASSLGGADYGYTF
TGTGCCAGCAGTCTAGGGGGCGCGGACTATGGCTACACCTTC
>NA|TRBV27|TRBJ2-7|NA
CASSLRGASGEQYF
TGTGCCAGCAGTCTCAGGGGCGCTTCGGGGGAGCAGTACTTC
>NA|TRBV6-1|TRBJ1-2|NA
CASSDLGHPYGYTF
TGTGCCAGCAGTGACTTGGGCCATCCCTATGGCTACACCTTC